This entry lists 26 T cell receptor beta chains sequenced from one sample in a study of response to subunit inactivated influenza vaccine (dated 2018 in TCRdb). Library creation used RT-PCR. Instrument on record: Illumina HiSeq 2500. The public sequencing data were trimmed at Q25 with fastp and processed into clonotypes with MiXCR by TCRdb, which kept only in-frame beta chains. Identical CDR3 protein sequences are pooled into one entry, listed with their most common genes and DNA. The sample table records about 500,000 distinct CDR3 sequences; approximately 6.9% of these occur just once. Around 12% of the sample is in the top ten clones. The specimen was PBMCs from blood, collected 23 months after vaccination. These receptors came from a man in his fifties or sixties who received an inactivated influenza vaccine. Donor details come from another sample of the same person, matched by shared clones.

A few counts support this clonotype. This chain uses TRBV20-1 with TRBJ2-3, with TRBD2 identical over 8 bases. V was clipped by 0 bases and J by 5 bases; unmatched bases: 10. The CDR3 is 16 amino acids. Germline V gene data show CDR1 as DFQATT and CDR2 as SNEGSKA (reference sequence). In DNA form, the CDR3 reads TGCAGTGCTAGAGACGACAATAGCGGGATAGGAGATACGCAGTATTTT. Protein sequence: CSARDDNSGIGDTQYF.

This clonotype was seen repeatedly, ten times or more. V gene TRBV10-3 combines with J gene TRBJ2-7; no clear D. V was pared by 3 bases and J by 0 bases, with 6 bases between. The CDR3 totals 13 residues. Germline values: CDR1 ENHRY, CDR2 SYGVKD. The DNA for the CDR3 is TGTGCCATCAGTGACCAGGCCTCCTACGAGCAGTACTTC. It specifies CAISDQASYEQYF.

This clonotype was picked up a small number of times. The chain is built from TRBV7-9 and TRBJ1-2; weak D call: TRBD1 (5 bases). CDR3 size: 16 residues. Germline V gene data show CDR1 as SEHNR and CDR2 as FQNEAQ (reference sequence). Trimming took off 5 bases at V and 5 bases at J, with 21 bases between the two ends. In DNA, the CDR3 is TGTGCCAGCAGCCGCGAGCGGGGGACCGGGGGTTATGGCTACACCTTC. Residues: CASSRERGTGGYGYTF.

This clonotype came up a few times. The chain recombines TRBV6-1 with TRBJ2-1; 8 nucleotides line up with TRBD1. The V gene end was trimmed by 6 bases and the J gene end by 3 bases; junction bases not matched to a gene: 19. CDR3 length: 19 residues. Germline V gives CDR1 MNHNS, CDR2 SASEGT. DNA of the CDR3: TGTGCCAGCAGACCCGGTTCCTGGACAGGGACCCTTTACTACAATGAGCAGTTCTTC. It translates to CASRPGSWTGTLYYNEQFF.

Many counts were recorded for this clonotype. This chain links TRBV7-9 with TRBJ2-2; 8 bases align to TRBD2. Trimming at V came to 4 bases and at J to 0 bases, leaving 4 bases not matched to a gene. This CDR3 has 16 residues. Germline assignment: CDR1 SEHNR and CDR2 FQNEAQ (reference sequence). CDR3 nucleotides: TGTGCCAGCAGCTCCCTCGGGGGGGCGAACACCGGGGAGCTGTTTTTT. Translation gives CASSSLGGANTGELFF.

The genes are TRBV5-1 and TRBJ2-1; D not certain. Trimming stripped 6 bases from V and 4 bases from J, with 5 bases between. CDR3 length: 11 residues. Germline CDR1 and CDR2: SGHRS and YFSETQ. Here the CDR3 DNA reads TGCGCCAGCATGAGATACAATGAGCAGTTCTTC. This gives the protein CASMRYNEQFF.

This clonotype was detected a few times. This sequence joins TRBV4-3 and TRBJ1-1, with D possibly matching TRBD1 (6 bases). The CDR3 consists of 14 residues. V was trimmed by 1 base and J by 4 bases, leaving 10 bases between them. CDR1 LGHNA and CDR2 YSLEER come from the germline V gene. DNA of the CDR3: TGCGCCAGCAGCCAAGCGTCCAGGGGCACTGAAGCTTTCTTT. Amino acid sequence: CASSQASRGTEAFF.

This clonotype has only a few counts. As DNA, the CDR3 is TGTGCCAGCAGCTTAACGGATCTCACCGGGGAGCTGTTTTTT. Translated, it gives CASSLTDLTGELFF. This chain uses TRBV5-6 with TRBJ2-2, with unresolved D. The CDR3 runs 14 residues. Germline assignment: CDR1 SGHDT and CDR2 YYEEEE. V lost 2 bases and J 4 bases, leaving 9 bases between the germline ends. The full variable domain, in which reference TRBV5-6 and TRBJ2-2 provide the parts outside the CDR3, is DAGVTQSPTHLIKTRGQQVTLRCSPKSGHDTVSWYQQALGQGPQFIFQYYEEEERQRGNFPDRFSGHQFPNYSSELNVNALLLGDSALYLCASSLTDLTGELFFGEGSRLTVL.

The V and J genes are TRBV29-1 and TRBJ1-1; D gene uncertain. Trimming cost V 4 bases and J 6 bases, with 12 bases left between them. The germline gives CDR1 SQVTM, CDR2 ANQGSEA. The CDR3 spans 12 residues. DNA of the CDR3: TGCAGCGTTGTCATCTCAGGCGCTGAAGCTTTCTTT. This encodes CSVVISGAEAFF.

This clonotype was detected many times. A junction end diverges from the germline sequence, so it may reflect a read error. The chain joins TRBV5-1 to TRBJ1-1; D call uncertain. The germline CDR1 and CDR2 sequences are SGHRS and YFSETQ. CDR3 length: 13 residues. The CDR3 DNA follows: TGTGCCAGCAATGGCCAGCCGAACACTGAAGCTTTCTTT. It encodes CASNGQPNTEAFF.

The CDR3 coding sequence is TGCGCCAGCAGCCCCCGGTTAGGTAATCCGATCGAGACCCAGTACTTC. Protein product: CASSPRLGNPIETQYF. This chain connects TRBV4-3 to TRBJ2-5, with D unresolved. The germline V gene encodes CDR1 LGHNA and CDR2 YSLEER. The CDR3 runs to 16 residues. The ends were cut back, 4 bases at V and 5 bases at J, with 20 bases in the middle.

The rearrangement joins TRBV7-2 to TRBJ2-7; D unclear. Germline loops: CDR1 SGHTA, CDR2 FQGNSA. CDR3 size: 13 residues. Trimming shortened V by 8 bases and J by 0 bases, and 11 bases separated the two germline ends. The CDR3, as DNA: TGTGCCAGCTGTCTTCAGGCCTCCTACGAGCAGTACTTC. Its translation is CASCLQASYEQYF.

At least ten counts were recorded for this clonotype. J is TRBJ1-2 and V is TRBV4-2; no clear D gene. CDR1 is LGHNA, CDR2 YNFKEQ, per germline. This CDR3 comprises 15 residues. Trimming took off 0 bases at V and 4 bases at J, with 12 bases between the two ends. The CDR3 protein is CASSQDQISSYGYTF. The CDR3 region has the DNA TGTGCCAGCAGCCAAGATCAAATCAGTTCCTATGGCTACACCTTC.

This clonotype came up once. The CDR3 DNA sequence: TGCGCCAGCAGACGGGGGGACTACGAGCAGTACTTC. Translation: CASRRGDYEQYF. This chain connects TRBV5-1 to TRBJ2-7; 7 bases agree with TRBD2. The length of the CDR3 is 12 residues. Germline values: CDR1 SGHRS, CDR2 YFSETQ. J gave up 3 bases and V 5 bases, and 2 bases lay outside the gene matches.

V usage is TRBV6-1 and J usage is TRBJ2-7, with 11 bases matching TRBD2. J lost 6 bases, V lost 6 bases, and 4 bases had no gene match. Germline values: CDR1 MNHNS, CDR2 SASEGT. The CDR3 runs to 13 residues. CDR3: CASRRLAGSEQYF. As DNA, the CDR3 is TGTGCCAGCAGGCGACTAGCGGGATCCGAGCAGTACTTC.

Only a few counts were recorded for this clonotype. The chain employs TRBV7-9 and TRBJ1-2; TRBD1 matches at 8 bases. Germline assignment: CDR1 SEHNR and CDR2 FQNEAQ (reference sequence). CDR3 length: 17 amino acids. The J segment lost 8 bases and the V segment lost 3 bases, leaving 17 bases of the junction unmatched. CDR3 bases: TGTGCCAGCAGCTTGGGGATACCCGGACAGGGAACTCGCGGCTACACCTTC. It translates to CASSLGIPGQGTRGYTF.

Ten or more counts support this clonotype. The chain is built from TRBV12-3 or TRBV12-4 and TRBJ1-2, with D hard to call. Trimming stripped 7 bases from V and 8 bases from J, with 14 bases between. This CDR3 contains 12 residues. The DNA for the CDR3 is TGTGCCAGCACCCAGCACTTAGGAGGCTACACCTTC. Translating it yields CASTQHLGGYTF.

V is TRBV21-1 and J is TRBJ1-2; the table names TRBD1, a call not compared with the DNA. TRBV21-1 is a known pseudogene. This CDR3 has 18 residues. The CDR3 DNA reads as TGTGCCAGCAGCACCCGGGACAGGGATTTGCATAGAGTTGGCGGCTACACCTTC. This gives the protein CASSTRDRDLHRVGGYTF.

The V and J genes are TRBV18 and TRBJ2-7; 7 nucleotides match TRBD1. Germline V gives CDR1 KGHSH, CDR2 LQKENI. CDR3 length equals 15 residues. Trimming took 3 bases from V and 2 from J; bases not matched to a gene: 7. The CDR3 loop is CASSPSGRGPYEQYF. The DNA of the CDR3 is TGTGCCAGCTCACCGAGCGGAAGGGGGCCCTACGAGCAGTACTTC.

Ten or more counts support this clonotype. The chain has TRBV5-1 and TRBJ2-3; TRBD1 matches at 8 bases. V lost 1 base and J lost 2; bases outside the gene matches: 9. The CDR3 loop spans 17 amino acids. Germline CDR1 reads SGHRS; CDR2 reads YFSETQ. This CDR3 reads CASSLNVWQGATDTQYF. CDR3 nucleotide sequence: TGCGCCAGCAGCTTGAATGTTTGGCAGGGGGCCACAGATACGCAGTATTTT.

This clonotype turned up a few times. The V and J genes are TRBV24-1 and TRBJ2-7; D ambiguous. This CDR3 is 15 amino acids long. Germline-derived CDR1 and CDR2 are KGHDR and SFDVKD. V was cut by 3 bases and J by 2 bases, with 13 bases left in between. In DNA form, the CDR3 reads TGTGCCACCAGTGATATGGCAGCCAGCCCCTACGAGCAGTACTTC. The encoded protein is CATSDMAASPYEQYF.

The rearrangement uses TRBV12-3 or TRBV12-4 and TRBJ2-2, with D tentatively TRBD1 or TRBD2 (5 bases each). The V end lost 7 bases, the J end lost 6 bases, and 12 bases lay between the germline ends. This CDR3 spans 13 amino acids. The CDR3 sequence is CASKISGPGELFF. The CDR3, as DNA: TGTGCCAGCAAAATATCGGGGCCCGGGGAGCTGTTTTTT.

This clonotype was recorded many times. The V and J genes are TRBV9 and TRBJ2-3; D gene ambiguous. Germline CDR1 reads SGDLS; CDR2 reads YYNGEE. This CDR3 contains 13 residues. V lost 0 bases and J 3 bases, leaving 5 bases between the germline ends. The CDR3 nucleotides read TGTGCCAGCAGCGTAGCTACGACAGATACGCAGTATTTT. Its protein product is CASSVATTDTQYF.

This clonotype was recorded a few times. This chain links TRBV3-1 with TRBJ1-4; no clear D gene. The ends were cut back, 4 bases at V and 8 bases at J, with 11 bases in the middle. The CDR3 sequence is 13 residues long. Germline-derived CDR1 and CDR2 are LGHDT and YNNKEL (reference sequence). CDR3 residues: CASSLTGEEKLFF. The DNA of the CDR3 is TGTGCCAGCAGCCTGACGGGCGAGGAAAAACTGTTTTTT.

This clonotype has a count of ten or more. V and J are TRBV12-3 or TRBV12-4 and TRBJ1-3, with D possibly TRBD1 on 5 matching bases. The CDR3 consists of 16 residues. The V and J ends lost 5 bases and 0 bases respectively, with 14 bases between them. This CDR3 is CASSPGTLVSGNTIYF. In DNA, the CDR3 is TGTGCCAGCAGTCCCGGGACCCTAGTCTCTGGAAACACCATATATTTT.

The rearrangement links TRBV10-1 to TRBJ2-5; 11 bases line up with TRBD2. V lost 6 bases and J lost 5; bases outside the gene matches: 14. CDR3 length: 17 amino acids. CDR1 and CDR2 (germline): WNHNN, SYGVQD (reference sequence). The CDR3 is CASSGAVGLAGGETQYF. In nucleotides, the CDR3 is TGCGCCAGCAGCGGGGCAGTGGGGCTAGCGGGGGGCGAGACCCAGTACTTC.